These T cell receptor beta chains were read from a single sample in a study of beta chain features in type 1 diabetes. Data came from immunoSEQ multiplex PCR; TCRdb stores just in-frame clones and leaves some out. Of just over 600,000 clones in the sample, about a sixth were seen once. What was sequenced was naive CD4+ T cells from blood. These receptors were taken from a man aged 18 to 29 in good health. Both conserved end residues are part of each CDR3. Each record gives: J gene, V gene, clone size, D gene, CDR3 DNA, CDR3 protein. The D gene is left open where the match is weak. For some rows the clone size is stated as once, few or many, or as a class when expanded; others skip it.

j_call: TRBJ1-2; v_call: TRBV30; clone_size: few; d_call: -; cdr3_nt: TGTGCCTTCAACAGGGAGGTTGGCTATGGCTACACCTTC; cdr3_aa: CAFNREVGYGYTF
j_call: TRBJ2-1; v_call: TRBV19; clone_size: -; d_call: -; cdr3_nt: TGTGCCAGTAGTGGAGGGAGGGGGCATCACAATGAGCAGTTCTTC; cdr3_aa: CASSGGRGHHNEQFF
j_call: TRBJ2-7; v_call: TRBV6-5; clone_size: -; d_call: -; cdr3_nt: TGTGCCAGCAGTTACCCGGGGGCCTACGAGCAGTACTTC; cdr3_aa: CASSYPGAYEQYF
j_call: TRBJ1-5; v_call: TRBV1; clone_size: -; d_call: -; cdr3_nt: TGCACCAGCAGCCAAGAAAGACAGGGACAGCCCCAGCATTTT; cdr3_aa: CTSSQERQGQPQHF
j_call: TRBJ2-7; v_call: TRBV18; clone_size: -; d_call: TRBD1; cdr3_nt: TGTGCCAGCTCACCACAAACGGGACAGGCCTACGAGCAGTACTTC; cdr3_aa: CASSPQTGQAYEQYF
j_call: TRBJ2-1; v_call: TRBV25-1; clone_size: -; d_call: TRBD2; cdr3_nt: TGTGCCAGCAGTGAATATCGCGGGAGGAGCTACAATGAGCAGTTCTTC; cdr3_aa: CASSEYRGRSYNEQFF
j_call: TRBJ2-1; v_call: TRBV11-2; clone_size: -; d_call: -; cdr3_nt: TGTGCCAGCAGCTTAGCAGCGGGTGGGAATGAGCAGTTCTTC; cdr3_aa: CASSLAAGGNEQFF
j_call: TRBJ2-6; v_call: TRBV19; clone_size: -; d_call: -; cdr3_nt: TGTGCCAGTAGTACCCCCGGCGGGTTCAGTGGGGCCAACGTCCTGACTTTC; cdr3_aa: CASSTPGGFSGANVLTF
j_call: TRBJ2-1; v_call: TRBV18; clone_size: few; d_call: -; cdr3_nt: TGTGCCAGCTCACCACCCCGTGGGCGCACCTACAATGAGCAGTTCTTC; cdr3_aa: CASSPPRGRTYNEQFF
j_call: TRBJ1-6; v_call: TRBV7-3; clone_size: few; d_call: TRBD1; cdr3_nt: TGTGCCAGCAGCTTAGACAGGGAGGGTAATTCACCCCTCCACTTT; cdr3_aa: CASSLDREGNSPLHF
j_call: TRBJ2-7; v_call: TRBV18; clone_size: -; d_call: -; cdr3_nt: TGTGCCAGCTCACCACCGGCCGCCTACGAGCAGTACTTC; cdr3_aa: CASSPPAAYEQYF